Reported below is one T cell receptor (beta chain). The data derive from a study of identical twins. MiXCR, run by TCRdb on the 5' RACE reads, gives a single entry per CDR3 protein. The sample records about 470,000 distinct CDR3 sequences, 20% to 30% being singletons. The sample was also reused in another study, on T cells expressing NK-cell markers. Per that paper: Within the sequenced cohort of eight donors, seven exhibited HCMV seropositivity and one was seronegative. Dominant NKG2C+ clonotype frequencies of about 1.0-7.0% of CD8+ T cells were measured in five or six donors.

The receptor comes from a woman in her late teens or twenties in good health. Source material: CD4+ T cells sorted from blood.

CDR3 nucleotide sequence: TGCAGTGCTGACCCCTTGGTGCTAAAGAGCTCCTACAATGAGCAGTTCTTC. This translates into CSADPLVLKSSYNEQFF. This chain connects TRBV20-1 to TRBJ2-1, with no clear D. The CDR3 runs 17 residues. Trimming removed 5 bases at V and 0 bases at J, with 20 bases between. Germline loops: CDR1 DFQATT, CDR2 SNEGSKA (reference sequence).